The TCR beta chain under discussion was sequenced for a study of T-cell reconstitution after alpha-beta-depleted transplantation in children. General study points: The study traced high day-60 TCRbeta diversity in some patients to surviving recipient T cells and thymic progenitors. Expanded clones from the graft, numbering several hundred, reportedly supplied alpha-beta T cells about two months after transplant.

The length of the CDR3 is 13 residues. Germline CDR1 and CDR2: MNHNS and SASEGT. Trimming removed 5 bases from V and 7 bases from J; junction bases left unmatched: 8. Unique molecular identifiers were incorporated into the prepared TCRbeta library. One entry per CDR3 protein, called by TCRdb with MiXCR from the PCR reads. The table records approximately 500,000 distinct CDR3 sequences, roughly 30% of them present only once. This clonotype showed up just a few times. Antigen: not known. The source is a boy under two years old with Wiskott-Aldrich syndrome, due to receive a stem cell transplant. This specimen was PBMCs, taken before TCRalphabeta/CD19-depleted stem cell transplant. The chain recombines TRBV6-1 with TRBJ2-7, with 7 bases matching TRBD1. The CDR3 loop reads CASSRDRGLEQYF. In nucleotides, the CDR3 is TGTGCCAGCAGTCGGGACAGAGGTTTGGAGCAGTACTTC.